Described below is a single T cell receptor (beta chain) sequence and its context. The antigen remains undetermined. Just one base apart from a much larger clone, this may be a read error. CDR3 length equals 14 residues. Germline V gene data show CDR1 as KGHSH and CDR2 as LQKENI. This record comes from a study of human T cells and chemical hapten exposure. Notes on the study in general: Expanded TCRs clustered into significantly more large CDR3 similarity groups than controls, the analysis revealed.

Indicated time point: patch test 1, 2 weeks after DPC sensitization. The treatment here: therapeutic diphenylcyclopropenone sensitization with weekly scalp DPC. TCRdb re-analysed the RACE reads in MiXCR, keeping a single row per CDR3 protein. Among 300,000 to 400,000 distinct CDR3 sequences listed, approximately 6.3% were seen once. The receptor comes from a woman younger than 30 with alopecia areata. Some clones in this sample may be carry-over from other donors' samples. The V gene is TRBV18, the J gene TRBJ1-4; D is possibly TRBD1 (5 bases). This specimen was whole blood, taken in connection with sensitization to the hapten diphenylcyclopropenone (DPC). As DNA, the CDR3 is TGTGCCAGCTCATCGACAGCAACTAATGAAAAAATGTTTTTT. Translation: CASSSTATNEKMFF.